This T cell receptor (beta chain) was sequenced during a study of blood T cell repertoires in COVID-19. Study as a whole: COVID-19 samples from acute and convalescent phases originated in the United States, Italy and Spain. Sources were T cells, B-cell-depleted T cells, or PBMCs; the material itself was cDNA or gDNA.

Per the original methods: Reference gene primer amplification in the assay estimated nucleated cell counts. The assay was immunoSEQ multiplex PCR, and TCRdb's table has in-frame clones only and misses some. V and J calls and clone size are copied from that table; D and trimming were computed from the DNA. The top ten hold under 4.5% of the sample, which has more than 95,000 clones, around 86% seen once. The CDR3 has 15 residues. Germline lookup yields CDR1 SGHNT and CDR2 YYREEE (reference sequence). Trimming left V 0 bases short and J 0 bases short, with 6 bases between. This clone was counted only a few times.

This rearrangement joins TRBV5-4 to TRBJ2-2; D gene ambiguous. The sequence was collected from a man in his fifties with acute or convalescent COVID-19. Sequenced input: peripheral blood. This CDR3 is CASSLDFANTGELFF. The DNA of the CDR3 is TGTGCCAGCAGCTTGGACTTTGCGAACACCGGGGAGCTGTTTTTT.